This T cell receptor beta chain was sequenced in a study of blood T cells in healthy people across ages. Through a sample-barcoded 5' primer and a J-beta primer mix, a second PCR was run for 7 to 11 cycles. MiXCR, applied by TCRdb to the 5' RACE reads, yields one record per CDR3 protein. Among 600,000 to 850,000 distinct CDR3 sequences listed, more than 40% were seen once. This CDR3 region has 15 residues. Germline trimming cut 0 bases from V and 3 bases from J; bases unmatched to any gene: 3. Germline V gives CDR1 SGHRS, CDR2 YFSETQ. Regarding the study as a whole: Both naive CD4+ cell counts and diversity were greater in long-lived donors than in aged donors. Older age coincided with a roughly linear decline in TCR beta diversity per million T cells.

The table lists this clonotype with many counts. Its antigen is undetermined. The specimen sequenced was blood. This chain links TRBV5-1 with TRBJ2-1, with 7 bases aligning to TRBD1. The TCR was taken from a woman between 55 and 75 years old in good health. The CDR3 DNA sequence: TGCGCCAGCAGCTTGGGTTCAGGGGGCTACAATGAGCAGTTCTTC. It specifies CASSLGSGGYNEQFF.